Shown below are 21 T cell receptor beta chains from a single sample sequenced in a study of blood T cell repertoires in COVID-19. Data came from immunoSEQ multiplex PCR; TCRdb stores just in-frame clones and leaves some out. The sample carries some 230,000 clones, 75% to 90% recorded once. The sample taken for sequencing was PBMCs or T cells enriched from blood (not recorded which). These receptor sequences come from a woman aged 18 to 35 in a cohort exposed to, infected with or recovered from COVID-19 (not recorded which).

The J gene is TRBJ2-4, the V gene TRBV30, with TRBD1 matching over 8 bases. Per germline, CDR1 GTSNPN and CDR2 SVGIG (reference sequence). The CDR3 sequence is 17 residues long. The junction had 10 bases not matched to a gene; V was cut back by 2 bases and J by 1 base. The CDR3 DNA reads TGTGCCTGGAGTCTCTCAGGGGGCGGTAGGGCCAAAAACATTCAGTACTTC. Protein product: CAWSLSGGGRAKNIQYF.

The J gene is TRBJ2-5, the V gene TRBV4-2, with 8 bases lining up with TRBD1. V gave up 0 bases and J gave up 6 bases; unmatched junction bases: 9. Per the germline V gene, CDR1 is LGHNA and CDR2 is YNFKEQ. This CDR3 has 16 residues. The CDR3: CASSQDRDRSSKTQYF. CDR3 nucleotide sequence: TGTGCCAGCAGCCAAGATCGGGACAGGTCTTCGAAGACCCAGTACTTC.

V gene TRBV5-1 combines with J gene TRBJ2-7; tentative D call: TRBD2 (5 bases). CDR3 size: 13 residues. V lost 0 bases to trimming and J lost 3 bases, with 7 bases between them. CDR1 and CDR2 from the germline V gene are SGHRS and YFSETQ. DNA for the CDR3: TGCGCCAGCAGCTTGGGGGCGGGCTACGAGCAGTACTTC. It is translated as CASSLGAGYEQYF.

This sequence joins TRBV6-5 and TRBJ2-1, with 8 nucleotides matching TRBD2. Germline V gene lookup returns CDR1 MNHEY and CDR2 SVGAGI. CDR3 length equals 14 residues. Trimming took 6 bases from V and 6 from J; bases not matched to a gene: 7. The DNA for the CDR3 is TGTGCCAGCAGACCGGGACTAGGGGGCAATGAGCAGTTCTTC. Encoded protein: CASRPGLGGNEQFF.

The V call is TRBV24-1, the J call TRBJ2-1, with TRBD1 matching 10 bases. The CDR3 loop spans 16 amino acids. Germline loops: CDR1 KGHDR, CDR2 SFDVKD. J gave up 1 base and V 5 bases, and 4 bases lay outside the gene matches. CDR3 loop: CATSVKDRGSYNEQFF. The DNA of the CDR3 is TGTGCCACCAGTGTGAAGGACAGGGGGTCCTACAATGAGCAGTTCTTC.

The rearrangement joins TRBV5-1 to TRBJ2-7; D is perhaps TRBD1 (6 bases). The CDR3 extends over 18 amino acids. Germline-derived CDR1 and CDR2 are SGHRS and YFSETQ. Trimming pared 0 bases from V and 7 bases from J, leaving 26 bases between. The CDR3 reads CASSLVAGVILPTTEQYF. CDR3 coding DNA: TGCGCCAGCAGCTTGGTGGCAGGGGTAATACTTCCGACGACTGAGCAGTACTTC.

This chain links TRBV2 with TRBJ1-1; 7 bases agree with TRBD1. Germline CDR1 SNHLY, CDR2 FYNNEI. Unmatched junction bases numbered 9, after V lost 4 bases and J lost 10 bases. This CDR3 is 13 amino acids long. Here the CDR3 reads CASSAQGPWVAFF. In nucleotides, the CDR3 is TGTGCCAGCAGTGCACAGGGGCCGTGGGTAGCTTTCTTT.

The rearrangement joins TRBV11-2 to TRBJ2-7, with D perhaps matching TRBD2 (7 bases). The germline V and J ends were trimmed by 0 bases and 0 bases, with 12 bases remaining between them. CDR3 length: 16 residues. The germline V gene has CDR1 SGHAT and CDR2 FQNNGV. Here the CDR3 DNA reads TGTGCCAGCAGCTTAGAGGGGGGGACAAGCTCCTACGAGCAGTACTTC. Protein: CASSLEGGTSSYEQYF.

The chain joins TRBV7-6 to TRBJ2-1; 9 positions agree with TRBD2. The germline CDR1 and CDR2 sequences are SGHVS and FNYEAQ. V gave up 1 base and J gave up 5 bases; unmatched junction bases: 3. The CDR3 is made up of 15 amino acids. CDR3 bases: TGTGCCAGCAGCTTAGTGCCTAGCGGGGACAATGAGCAGTTCTTC. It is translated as CASSLVPSGDNEQFF.

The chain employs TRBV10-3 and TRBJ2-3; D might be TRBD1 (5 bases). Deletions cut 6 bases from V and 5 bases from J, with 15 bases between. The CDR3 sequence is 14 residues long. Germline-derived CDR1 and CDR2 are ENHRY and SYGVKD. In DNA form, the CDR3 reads TGTGCCATCAGCCAAGCAACAGGCGGAGATACGCAGTATTTT. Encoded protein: CAISQATGGDTQYF.

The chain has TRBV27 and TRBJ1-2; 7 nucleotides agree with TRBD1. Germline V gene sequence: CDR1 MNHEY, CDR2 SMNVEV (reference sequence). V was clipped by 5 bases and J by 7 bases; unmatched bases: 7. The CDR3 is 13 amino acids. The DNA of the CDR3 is TGTGCCAGCAGTAGACCCCAGGGGGGTGGCTACACCTTC. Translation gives CASSRPQGGGYTF.

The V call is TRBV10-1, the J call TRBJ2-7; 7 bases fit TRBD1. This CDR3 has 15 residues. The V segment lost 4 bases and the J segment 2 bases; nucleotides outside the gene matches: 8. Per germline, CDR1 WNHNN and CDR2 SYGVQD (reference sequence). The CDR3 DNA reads TGCGCCAGCAGTGCTCGACAGGGATTCACCTACGAGCAGTACTTC. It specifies CASSARQGFTYEQYF.

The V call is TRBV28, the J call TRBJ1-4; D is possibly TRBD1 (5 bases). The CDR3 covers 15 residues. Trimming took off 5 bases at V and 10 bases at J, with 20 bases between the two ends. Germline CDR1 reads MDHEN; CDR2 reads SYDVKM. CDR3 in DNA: TGTGCCAGCAGTCCGGGACTGAATGCCCCCCGAAAACTGTTTTTT. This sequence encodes CASSPGLNAPRKLFF.

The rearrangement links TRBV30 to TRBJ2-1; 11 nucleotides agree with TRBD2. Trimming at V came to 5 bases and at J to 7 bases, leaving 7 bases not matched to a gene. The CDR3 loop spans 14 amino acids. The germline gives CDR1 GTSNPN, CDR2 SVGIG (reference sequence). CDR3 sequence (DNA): TGTGCCTGGGCTACTAGCGGGAGAGTGAATGAGCAGTTCTTC. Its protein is CAWATSGRVNEQFF. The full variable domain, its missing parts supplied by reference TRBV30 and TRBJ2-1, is SQTIHQWPATLVQPVGSPLSLECTVEGTSNPNLYWYRQAAGRGLQLLFYSVGIGQISSEVPQNLSASRPQDRQFILSSKKLLLSDSGFYLCAWATSGRVNEQFFGPGTRLTVL.

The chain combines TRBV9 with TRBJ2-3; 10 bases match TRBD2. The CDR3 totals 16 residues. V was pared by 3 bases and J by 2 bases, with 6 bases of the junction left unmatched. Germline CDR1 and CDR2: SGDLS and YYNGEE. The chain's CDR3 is CASSAGLADLTDTQYF. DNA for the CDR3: TGTGCCAGCAGCGCTGGACTAGCGGACCTCACAGATACGCAGTATTTT.

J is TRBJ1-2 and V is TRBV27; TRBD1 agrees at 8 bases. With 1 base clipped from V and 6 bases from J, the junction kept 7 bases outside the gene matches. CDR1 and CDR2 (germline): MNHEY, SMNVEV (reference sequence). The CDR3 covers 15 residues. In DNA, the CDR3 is TGTGCCAGCAGTTTATGGTCAGGGGGCGCGGATGGCTACACCTTC. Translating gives CASSLWSGGADGYTF.

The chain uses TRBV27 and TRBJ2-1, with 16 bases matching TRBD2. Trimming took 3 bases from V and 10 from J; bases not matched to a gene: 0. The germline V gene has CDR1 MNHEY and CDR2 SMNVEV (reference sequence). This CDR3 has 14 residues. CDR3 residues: CASSLGLAGGEQFF. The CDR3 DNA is TGTGCCAGCAGTTTGGGACTAGCGGGAGGGGAGCAGTTCTTC.

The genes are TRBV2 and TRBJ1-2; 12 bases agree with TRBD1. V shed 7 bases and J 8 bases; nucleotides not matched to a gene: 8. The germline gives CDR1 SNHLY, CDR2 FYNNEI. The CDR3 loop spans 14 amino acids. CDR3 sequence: CASKPGQGAWGYTF. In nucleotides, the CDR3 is TGTGCCAGCAAACCGGGACAGGGGGCTTGGGGCTACACCTTC.

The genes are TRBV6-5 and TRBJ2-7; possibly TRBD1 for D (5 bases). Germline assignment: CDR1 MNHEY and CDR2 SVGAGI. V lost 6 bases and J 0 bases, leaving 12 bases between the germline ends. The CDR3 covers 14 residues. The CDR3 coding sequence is TGTGCCAGCAGAACGACAGCATCCTCCTACGAGCAGTACTTC. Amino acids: CASRTTASSYEQYF.

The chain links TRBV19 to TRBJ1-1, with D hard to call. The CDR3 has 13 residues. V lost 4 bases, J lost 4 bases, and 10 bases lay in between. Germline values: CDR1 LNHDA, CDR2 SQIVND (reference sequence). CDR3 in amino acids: CASSTRVATEAFF. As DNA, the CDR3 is TGTGCCAGTAGTACCCGTGTGGCCACTGAAGCTTTCTTT.

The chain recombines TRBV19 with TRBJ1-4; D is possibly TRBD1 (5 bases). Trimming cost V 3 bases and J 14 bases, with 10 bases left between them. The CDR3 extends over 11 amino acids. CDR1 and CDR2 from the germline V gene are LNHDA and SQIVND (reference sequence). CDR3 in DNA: TGTGCCAGTAGTATTGAGGACACCCTGTTTTTT. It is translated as CASSIEDTLFF. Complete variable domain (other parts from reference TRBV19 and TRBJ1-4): DGGITQSPKYLFRKEGQNVTLSCEQNLNHDAMYWYRQDPGQGLRLIYYSQIVNDFQKGDIAEGYSVSREKKESFPLTVTSAQKNPTAFYLCASSIEDTLFFGSGTQLSVL.